This T cell receptor beta chain was found in a study of shared clonotypes between healthy human individuals. V lost 3 bases to trimming and J lost 3 bases, with 19 bases between them. Germline V CDR1 and CDR2: SGHRS, YFSETQ. CDR3 length: 16 amino acids. Assay: immunoSEQ multiplex PCR; the TCRdb copy retains only in-frame clones and omits some. The table has about 2.4 million clones, 80% to 95% seen once. The chain couples TRBV5-1 to TRBJ2-7, with D tentatively TRBD1 (7 bases). The source is a man aged 18 to 30 in good health. Some clones in this sample may be carry-over from other donors' samples. Sequencing used naive CD4+ T cells from PBMCs. Subset noted: CD45RA+ positively selected. CDR3 in DNA: TGCGCCAGCAGCTGGGCGGCGGGGACAGTCTTCTACGAGCAGTACTTC. This codes for CASSWAAGTVFYEQYF.